The present entry profiles one TCR beta chain with its context. Its target is unknown. The sample belongs to a study of a mutant IDH1 vaccine in newly diagnosed glioma. Overall study context: First vaccine doses came 4-6 weeks after radiotherapy alone, or with temozolomide cycles.

Trimming pared 1 base from V and 4 bases from J, leaving 9 bases between. The CDR3 runs 14 residues. In germline, CDR1 is MNHEY, CDR2 SMNVEV (reference sequence). Some clones are missing from TCRdb's copy, which holds only in-frame ones; the method was immunoSEQ multiplex PCR. The profile covers just over 65,000 clones, with under 90% appearing a single time and approximately 12% taken by the ten largest. Stated time point: week 23, last vaccination. Doses consisted of 300 ug of mutant IDH1 20-mer peptide each, paired with topical imiquimod. Every donor had a new WHO grade 3 or 4 astrocytoma that was IDH1-mutant, with loss of nuclear ATRX.

V and J are TRBV27 and TRBJ2-3, with D perhaps matching TRBD2 (5 bases). The sequence was collected from a man younger than 30 with glioma. This material consisted of PBMCs, taken from a glioma patient whose treatment included an IDH1 peptide vaccine. The CDR3 sequence: CASSLYQRPDTQYF. CDR3 bases: TGTGCCAGCAGTTTATACCAGCGGCCAGATACGCAGTATTTT.